The sequence of this T cell receptor (beta chain) was determined in a study of CD8 T cells in ankylosing spondylitis. Study results and caveats: Previously reported in reactive arthritis synovial fluid and blood were some of the motif variants. Ankylosing spondylitis blood appeared to carry a characteristic TCR beta motif of several highly homologous variants. Peripheral blood samples showed relatively rare disease-linked clones, and these clones were CD8+.

It was by quantitative 5'-RACE with molecular barcodes that TCR beta libraries were made. In TCRdb, the 5' RACE reads were re-called with MiXCR into one record per CDR3 protein. The table shows around 890,000 distinct CDR3 sequences, with about 12% occurring only once. V gave up 2 bases and J gave up 0 bases, with 15 bases separating them. The CDR3 is made up of 16 amino acids. Germline CDR1 DFQATT, CDR2 SNEGSKA (reference sequence). Of note for this clonotype: Its antigen is not known.

This clonotype was sampled from a male donor with ankylosing spondylitis. The chain links TRBV20-1 to TRBJ2-3, with a possible D match to TRBD1 (5 bases). The sample was blood, either unsorted or a sorted T cell fraction (not recorded which). Written as DNA, the CDR3 is TGCAGTGCTAGAACCTACAGGATCACTAGCACAGATACGCAGTATTTT. This translates into CSARTYRITSTDTQYF.